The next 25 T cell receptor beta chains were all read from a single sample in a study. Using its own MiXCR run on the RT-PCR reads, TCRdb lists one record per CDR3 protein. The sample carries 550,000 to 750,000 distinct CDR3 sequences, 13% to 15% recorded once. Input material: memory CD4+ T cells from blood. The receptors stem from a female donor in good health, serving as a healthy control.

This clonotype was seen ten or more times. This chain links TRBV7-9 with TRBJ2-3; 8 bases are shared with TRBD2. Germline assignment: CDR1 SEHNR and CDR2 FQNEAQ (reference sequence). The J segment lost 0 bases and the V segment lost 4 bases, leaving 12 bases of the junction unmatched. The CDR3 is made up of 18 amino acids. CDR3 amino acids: CASSSVGSGKSSTDTQYF. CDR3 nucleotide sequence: TGTGCCAGCAGCTCCGTCGGTAGCGGGAAATCTAGCACAGATACGCAGTATTTT. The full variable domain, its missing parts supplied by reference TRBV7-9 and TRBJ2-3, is DTGVSQNPRHKITKRGQNVTFRCDPISEHNRLYWYRQTLGQGPEFLTYFQNEAQLEKSRLLSDRFSAERPKGSFSTLEIQRTEQGDSAMYLCASSSVGSGKSSTDTQYFGPGTRLTVL.

CDR3 amino acids: CSAKVPGRPQETQYF. CDR3 bases: TGCAGTGCTAAGGTCCCGGGACGGCCCCAAGAGACCCAGTACTTC. The genes are TRBV20-1 and TRBJ2-5; either TRBD1 or TRBD2 may supply D (5 bases each). Germline V lookup: CDR1 DFQATT, CDR2 SNEGSKA (reference sequence). CDR3 length: 15 residues. V was pared by 4 bases and J by 1 base, with 16 bases between.

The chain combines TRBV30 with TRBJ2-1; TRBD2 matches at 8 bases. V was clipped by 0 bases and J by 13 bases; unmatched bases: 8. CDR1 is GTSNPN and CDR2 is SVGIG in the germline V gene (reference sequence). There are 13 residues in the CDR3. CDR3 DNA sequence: TGTGCCTGGAGTGTGAATAGCGGGGACGATCAGTTCTTC. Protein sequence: CAWSVNSGDDQFF.

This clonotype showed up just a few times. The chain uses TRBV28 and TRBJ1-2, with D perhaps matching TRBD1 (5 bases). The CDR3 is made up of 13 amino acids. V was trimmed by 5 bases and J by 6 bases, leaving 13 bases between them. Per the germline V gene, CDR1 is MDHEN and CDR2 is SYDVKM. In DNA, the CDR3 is TGTGCCAGCAGTACTCAGGGTCCCAATGGCTACACCTTC. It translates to CASSTQGPNGYTF.

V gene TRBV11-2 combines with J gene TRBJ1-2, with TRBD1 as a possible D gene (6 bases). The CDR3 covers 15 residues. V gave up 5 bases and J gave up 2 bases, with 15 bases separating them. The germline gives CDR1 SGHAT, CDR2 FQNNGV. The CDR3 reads CASSPQGLVNYGYTF. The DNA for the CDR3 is TGTGCCAGCAGCCCACAGGGATTAGTCAACTATGGCTACACCTTC. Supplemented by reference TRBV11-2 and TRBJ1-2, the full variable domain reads EAGVAQSPRYKIIEKRQSVAFWCNPISGHATLYWYQQILGQGPKLLIQFQNNGVVDDSQLPKDRFSAERLKGVDSTLKIQPAKLEDSAVYLCASSPQGLVNYGYTFGSGTRLTVV.

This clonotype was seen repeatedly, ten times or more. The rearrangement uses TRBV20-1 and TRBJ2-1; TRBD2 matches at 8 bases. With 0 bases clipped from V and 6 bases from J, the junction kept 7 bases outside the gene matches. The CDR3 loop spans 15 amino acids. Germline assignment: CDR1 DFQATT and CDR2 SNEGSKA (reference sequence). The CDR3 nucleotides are TGCAGTGCTAGAGATCCGGGGGGGAGCGGCAATGAGCAGTTCTTC. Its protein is CSARDPGGSGNEQFF.

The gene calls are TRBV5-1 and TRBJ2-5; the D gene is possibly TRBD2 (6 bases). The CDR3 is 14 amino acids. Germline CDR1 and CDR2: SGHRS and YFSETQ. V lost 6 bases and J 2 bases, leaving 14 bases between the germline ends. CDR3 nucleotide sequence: TGCGCCAGCACCCGGGGGAAGGCTCAAGAGACCCAGTACTTC. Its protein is CASTRGKAQETQYF.

CDR3 protein: CASSFLGAGTDTQYF. In DNA form, the CDR3 reads TGCGCCAGCAGCTTTCTGGGGGCAGGCACAGATACGCAGTATTTT. J is TRBJ2-3 and V is TRBV5-1, with D tentatively TRBD1 (6 bases). V lost 2 bases, J lost 1 base, and 11 bases lay in between. The CDR3 is made up of 15 amino acids. Per the germline V gene, CDR1 is SGHRS and CDR2 is YFSETQ. Using reference TRBV5-1 and TRBJ2-3 for the parts outside the CDR3, the full variable domain is KAGVTQTPRYLIKTRGQQVTLSCSPISGHRSVSWYQQTPGQGLQFLFEYFSETQRNKGNFPGRFSGRQFSNSRSEMNVSTLELGDSALYLCASSFLGAGTDTQYFGPGTRLTVL.

CDR3 sequence reads: CASSQVREGAGHNSPLHF. DNA for the CDR3: TGTGCCAGCAGCCAAGTAAGGGAAGGGGCAGGTCATAATTCACCCCTCCACTTT. The chain couples TRBV4-2 to TRBJ1-6, with D possibly being TRBD1 (5 bases). Per the germline V gene, CDR1 is LGHNA and CDR2 is YNFKEQ. This CDR3 is built from 18 residues. V lost 1 base, J lost 5 bases, and 18 bases lay in between.

The CDR3: CASSFSSGRTTFSYNEQFF. Here the CDR3 DNA reads TGCGCCAGCAGCTTCTCTAGCGGGAGGACCACCTTCTCCTACAATGAGCAGTTCTTC. The chain couples TRBV5-1 to TRBJ2-1, with 11 bases that match TRBD2. The CDR3 has 19 amino acids. J lost 0 bases, V lost 2 bases, and 10 bases had no gene match. Germline V lookup: CDR1 SGHRS, CDR2 YFSETQ.

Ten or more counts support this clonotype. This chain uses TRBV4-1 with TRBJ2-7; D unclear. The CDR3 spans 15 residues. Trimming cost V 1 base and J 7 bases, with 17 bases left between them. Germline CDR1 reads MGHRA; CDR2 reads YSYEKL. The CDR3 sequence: CASSQGTVPLGEQYF. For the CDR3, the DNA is TGCGCCAGCAGCCAAGGAACAGTACCGCTTGGGGAGCAGTACTTC.

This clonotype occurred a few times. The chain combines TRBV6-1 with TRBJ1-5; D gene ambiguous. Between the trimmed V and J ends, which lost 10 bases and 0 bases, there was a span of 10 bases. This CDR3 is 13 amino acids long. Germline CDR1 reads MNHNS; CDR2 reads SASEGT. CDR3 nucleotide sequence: TGTGCCACCGGGGTGCATAGCAATCAGCCCCAGCATTTT. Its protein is CATGVHSNQPQHF.

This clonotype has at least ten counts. CDR3 nucleotide sequence: TGCAGTGTCGGCCCGGGGGTCCACATTCAGTACTTC. Translated: CSVGPGVHIQYF. This chain connects TRBV20-1 to TRBJ2-4; D possibly corresponds to TRBD2 (6 bases). CDR3 length equals 12 residues. Trimming shortened V by 7 bases and J by 8 bases, and 15 bases separated the two germline ends. Looked up from germline, CDR1 is DFQATT and CDR2 is SNEGSKA (reference sequence).

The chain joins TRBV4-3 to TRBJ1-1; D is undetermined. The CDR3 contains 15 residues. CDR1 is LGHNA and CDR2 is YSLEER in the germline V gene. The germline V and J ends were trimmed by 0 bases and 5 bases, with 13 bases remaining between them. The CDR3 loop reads CASSQDLYRVTEAFF. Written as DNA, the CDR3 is TGCGCCAGCAGCCAAGATCTTTATCGGGTGACTGAAGCTTTCTTT.

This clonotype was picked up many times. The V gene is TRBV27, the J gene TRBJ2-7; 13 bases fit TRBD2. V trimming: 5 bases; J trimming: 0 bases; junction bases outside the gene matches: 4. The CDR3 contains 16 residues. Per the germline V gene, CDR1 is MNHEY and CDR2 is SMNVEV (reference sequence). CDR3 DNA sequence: TGTGCCAGCAGTGCCCGACTAGCGGGAGGCTCCTACGAGCAGTACTTC. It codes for CASSARLAGGSYEQYF.

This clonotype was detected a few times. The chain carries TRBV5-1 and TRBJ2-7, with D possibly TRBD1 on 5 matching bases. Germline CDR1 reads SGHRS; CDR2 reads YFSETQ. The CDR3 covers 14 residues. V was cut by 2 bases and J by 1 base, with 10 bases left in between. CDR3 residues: CASSFATDSYEQYF. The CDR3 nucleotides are TGCGCCAGCAGCTTCGCGACAGATTCCTACGAGCAGTACTTC.

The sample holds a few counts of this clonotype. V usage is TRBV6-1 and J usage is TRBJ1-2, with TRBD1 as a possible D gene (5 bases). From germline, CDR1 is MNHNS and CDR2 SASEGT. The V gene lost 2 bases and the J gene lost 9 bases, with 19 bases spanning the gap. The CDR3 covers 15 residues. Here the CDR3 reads CASSESVWGDGSYTF. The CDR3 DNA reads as TGTGCCAGCAGTGAATCGGTGTGGGGGGACGGGAGCTACACCTTC.

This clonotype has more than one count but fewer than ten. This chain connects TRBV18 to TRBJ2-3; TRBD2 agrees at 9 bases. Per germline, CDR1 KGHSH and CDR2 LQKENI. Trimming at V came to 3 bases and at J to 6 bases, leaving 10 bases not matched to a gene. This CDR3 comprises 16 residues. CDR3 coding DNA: TGTGCCAGCTCACCTCGGGTAGCGGGAGATGCGGATACGCAGTATTTT. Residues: CASSPRVAGDADTQYF.

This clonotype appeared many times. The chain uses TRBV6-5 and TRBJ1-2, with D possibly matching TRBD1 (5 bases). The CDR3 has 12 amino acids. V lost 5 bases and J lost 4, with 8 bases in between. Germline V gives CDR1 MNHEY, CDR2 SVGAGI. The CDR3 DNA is TGTGCCAGCAGTGCAACAGGCTATGGCTACACCTTC. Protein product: CASSATGYGYTF.

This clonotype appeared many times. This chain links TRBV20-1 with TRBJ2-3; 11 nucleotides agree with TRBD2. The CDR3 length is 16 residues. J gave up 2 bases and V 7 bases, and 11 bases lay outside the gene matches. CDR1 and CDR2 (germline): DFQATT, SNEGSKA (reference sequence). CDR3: CSEVPGTSGTTDTQYF. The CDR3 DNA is TGCAGTGAAGTGCCCGGGACTAGCGGCACCACAGATACGCAGTATTTT.

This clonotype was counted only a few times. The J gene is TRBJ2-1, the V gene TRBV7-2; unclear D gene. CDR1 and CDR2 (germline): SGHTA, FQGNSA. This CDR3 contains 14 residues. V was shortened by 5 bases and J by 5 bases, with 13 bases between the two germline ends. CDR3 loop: CASSPHGANNEQFF. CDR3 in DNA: TGTGCCAGCAGCCCCCATGGTGCCAACAATGAGCAGTTCTTC.

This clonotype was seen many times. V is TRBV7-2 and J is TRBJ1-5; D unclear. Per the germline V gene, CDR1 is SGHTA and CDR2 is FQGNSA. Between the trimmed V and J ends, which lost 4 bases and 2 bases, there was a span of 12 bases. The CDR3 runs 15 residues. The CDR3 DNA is TGTGCCAGCAGCTCAATGGGCGGGGGCAATCAGCCCCAGCATTTT. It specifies CASSSMGGGNQPQHF.

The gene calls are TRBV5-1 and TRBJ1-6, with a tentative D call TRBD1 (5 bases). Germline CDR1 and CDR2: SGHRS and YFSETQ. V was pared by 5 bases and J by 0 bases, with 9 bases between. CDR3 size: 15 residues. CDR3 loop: CASRGEDSYNSPLHF. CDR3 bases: TGCGCCAGCAGGGGGGAAGACTCCTATAATTCACCCCTCCACTTT.

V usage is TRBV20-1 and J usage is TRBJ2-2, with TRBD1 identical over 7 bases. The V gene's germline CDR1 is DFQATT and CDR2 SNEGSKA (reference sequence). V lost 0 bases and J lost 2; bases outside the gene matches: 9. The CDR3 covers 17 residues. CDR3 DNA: TGCAGTGCTAGAGATCGAATACAGGGGAGTAACACCGGGGAGCTGTTTTTT. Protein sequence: CSARDRIQGSNTGELFF.

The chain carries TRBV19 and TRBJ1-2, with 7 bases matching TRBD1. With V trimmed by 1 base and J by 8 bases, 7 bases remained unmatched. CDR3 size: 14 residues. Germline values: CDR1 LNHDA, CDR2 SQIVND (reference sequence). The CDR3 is CASSIVSDRDGYTF. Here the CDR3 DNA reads TGTGCCAGTAGTATAGTCTCTGACAGGGACGGCTACACCTTC.